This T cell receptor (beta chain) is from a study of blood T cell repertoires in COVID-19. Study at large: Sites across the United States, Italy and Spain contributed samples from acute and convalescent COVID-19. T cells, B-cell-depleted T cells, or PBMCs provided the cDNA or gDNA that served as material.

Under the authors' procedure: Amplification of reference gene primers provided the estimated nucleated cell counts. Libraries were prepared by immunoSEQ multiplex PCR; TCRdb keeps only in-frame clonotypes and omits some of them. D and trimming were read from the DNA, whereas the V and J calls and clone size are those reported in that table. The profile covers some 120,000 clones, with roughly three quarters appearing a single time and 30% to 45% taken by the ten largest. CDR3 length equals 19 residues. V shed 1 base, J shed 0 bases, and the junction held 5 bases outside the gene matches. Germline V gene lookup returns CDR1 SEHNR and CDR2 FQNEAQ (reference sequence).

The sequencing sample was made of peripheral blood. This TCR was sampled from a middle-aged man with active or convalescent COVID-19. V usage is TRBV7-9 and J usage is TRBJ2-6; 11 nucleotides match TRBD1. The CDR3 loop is CASSLGYGTGGSGANVLTF. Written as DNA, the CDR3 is TGTGCCAGCAGCTTAGGCTACGGGACAGGGGGCTCTGGGGCCAACGTCCTGACTTTC.